The sequence of this TCR beta chain was determined in a study of vaccination effects on CD4 cells after COVID-19. Using viral peptide pools, the ViraFEST assay grew out antigen-specific CD4+ T cells prior to sequencing. Scientists isolated CD4+ T cells after a roughly nine-day culture period ended. Participants were given two doses of BNT162b2 or mRNA-1273 vaccine. Negative nucleocapsid antibody tests before and after vaccination confirmed no previous SARS-CoV-2 infection. CDR1 and CDR2 (germline): SGHRS, YFSETQ. The CDR3 sequence is 15 residues long. Losses at the gene ends were 4 bases for V and 6 bases for J; bases not matched to a gene: 8. Here immunoSEQ multiplex PCR was the method, and the copy in TCRdb shows in-frame clones only, minus some. This sample carries just under 60,000 clones, just under 80% of them seen once, and the ten largest clones take roughly 2%. Notes on this clone: Its cognate antigen is unknown.

The material sequenced was CD4+ T cells from PBMCs cultured with HCoV-OC43 spike peptides, taken after COVID-19 vaccination. Subset indicated: HCoV-OC43 spike overlapping peptide pool stimulation. The clonotype was recovered from a human donor who received a COVID-19 vaccine. This chain connects TRBV5-1 to TRBJ2-1; 9 bases align to TRBD1. The CDR3: CASSDGTGRTNEQFF. The CDR3 DNA reads TGCGCCAGCAGCGACGGGACAGGGCGTACCAATGAGCAGTTCTTC.